What follows is one T cell receptor beta chain and its context. Its antigen is undetermined. V was trimmed by 0 bases and J by 7 bases, leaving 8 bases between them. Germline CDR1 SGDLS, CDR2 YYNGEE. The CDR3 runs to 14 residues. This sample is part of a study of T cell responses to AZD1222 COVID-19 vaccine. Study observations and caveats: No repertoire was sampled before or during the peak T cell response, only after it. Across spike, vaccine-associated CD4 TCRs were found, dominant at 160-218 and 743-854.

Assay used: immunoSEQ multiplex PCR; TCRdb lists only in-frame clones, some missing. The sample carries over 110,000 clones, roughly nine tenths recorded once. This clonotype originated in an adult who received the AZD1222 COVID-19 vaccine. Source: peripheral blood, taken 28 days after the second AZD1222 dose. The chain is built from TRBV9 and TRBJ1-6; D unresolved. CDR3 residues: CASSVETTNSPLHF. As DNA, the CDR3 is TGTGCCAGCAGCGTAGAGACTACAAATTCACCCCTCCACTTT.